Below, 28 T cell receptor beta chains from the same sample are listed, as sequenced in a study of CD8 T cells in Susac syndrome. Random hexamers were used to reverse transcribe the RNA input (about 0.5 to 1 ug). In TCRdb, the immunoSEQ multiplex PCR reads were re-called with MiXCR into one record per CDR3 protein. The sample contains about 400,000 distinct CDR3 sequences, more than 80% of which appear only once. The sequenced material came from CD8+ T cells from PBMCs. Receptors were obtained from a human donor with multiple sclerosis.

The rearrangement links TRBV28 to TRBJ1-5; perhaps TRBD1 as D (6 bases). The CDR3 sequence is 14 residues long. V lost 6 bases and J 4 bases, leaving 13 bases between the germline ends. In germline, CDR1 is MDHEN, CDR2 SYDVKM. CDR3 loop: CASSQGQSNQPQHF. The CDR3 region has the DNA TGTGCCAGCAGCCAAGGACAGTCGAATCAGCCCCAGCATTTT. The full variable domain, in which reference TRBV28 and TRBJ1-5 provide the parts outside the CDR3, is DVKVTQSSRYLVKRTGEKVFLECVQDMDHENMFWYRQDPGLGLRLIYFSYDVKMKEKGDIPEGYSVSREKKERFSLILESASTNQTSMYLCASSQGQSNQPQHFGDGTRLSIL.

The DNA for the CDR3 is TGTGCCAGCAGTTTAGATCGGCGTCTTTCGGCAGATACGCAGTATTTT. This translates into CASSLDRRLSADTQYF. The chain joins TRBV27 to TRBJ2-3, with D unresolved. The CDR3 has 16 residues. The V end was cut by 2 bases, the J end by 4 bases, with 16 bases between. CDR1 and CDR2 from the germline V gene are MNHEY and SMNVEV (reference sequence).

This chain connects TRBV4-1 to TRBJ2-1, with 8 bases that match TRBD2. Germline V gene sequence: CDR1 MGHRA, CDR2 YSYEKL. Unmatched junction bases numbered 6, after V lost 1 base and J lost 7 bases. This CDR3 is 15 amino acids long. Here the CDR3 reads CASSQVPGGQNEQFF. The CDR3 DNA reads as TGCGCCAGCAGCCAAGTCCCGGGAGGGCAGAATGAGCAGTTCTTC.

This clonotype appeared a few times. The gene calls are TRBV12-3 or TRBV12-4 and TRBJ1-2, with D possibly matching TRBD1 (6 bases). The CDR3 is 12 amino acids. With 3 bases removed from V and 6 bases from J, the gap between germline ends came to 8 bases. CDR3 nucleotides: TGTGCCAGCAGTTTCGCAGGGGATGGCTACACCTTC. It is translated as CASSFAGDGYTF.

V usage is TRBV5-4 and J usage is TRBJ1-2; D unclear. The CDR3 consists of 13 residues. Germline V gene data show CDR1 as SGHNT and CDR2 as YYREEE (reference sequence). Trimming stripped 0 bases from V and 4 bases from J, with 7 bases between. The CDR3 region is CASSLDPLYGYTF. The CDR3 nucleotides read TGTGCCAGCAGCTTGGACCCCCTCTATGGCTACACCTTC.

CDR3 amino acids: CASSLDTGSSYNSPLHF. CDR3 DNA sequence: TGCGCCAGCAGCTTGGATACGGGGAGCTCCTATAATTCACCCCTCCACTTT. The chain couples TRBV5-1 to TRBJ1-6, with no clear D. Per germline, CDR1 SGHRS and CDR2 YFSETQ. The ends were cut back, 0 bases at V and 0 bases at J, with 10 bases in the middle. CDR3 length: 17 residues.

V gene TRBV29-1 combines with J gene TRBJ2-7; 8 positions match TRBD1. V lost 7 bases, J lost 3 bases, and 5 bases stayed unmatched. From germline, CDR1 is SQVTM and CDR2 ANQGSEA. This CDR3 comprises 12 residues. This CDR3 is CSGGQDYYEQYF. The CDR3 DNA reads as TGCAGCGGGGGACAGGACTACTACGAGCAGTACTTC.

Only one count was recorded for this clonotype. In nucleotides, the CDR3 is TGTGCCAGCAGTCCACAGGGTTATTCTGGAAACACCATATATTTT. Amino acids: CASSPQGYSGNTIYF. The chain uses TRBV27 and TRBJ1-3; possible D gene TRBD1, 6 bases. Germline CDR1 and CDR2: MNHEY and SMNVEV (reference sequence). The CDR3 spans 15 residues. V lost 5 bases and J 1 base, leaving 12 bases between the germline ends.

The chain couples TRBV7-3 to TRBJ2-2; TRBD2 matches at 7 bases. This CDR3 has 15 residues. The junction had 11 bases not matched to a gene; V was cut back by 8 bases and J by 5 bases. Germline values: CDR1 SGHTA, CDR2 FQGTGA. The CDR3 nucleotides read TGTGCCAGCCAAGTTTCAGCGGGATTAACCGGGGAGCTGTTTTTT. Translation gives CASQVSAGLTGELFF.

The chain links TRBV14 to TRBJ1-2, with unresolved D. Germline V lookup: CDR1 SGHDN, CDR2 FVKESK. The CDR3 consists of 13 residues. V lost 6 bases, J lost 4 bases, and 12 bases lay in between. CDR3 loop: CASSPGGLYGYTF. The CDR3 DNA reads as TGTGCCAGCAGTCCGGGAGGCCTCTATGGCTACACCTTC.

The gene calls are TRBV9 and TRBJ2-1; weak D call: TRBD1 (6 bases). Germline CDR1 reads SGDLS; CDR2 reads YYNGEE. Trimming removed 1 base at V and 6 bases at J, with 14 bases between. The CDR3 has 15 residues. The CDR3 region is CASSVMTGLVNEQFF. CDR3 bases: TGTGCCAGCAGCGTAATGACAGGTCTTGTCAATGAGCAGTTCTTC.

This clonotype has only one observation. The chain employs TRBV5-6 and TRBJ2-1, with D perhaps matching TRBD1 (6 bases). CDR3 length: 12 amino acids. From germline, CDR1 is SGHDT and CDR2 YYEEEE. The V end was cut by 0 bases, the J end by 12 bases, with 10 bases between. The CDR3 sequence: CASSLVAGAQFF. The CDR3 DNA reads TGTGCCAGCAGCTTGGTGGCAGGGGCGCAGTTCTTC.

The CDR3 sequence: CASSEESPQAPNSPLHF. In DNA form, the CDR3 reads TGTGCCAGCAGTGAAGAATCCCCCCAGGCGCCGAATTCACCCCTCCACTTT. V usage is TRBV2 and J usage is TRBJ1-6; unclear D gene. From germline, CDR1 is SNHLY and CDR2 FYNNEI. V was clipped by 1 base and J by 7 bases, with 17 bases between them. CDR3 length: 17 residues.

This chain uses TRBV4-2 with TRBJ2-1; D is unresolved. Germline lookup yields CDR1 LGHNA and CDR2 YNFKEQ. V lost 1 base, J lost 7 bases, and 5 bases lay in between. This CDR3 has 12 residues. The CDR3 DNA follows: TGTGCCAGCAGCCAAGCGGAAAATGAGCAGTTCTTC. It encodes CASSQAENEQFF.

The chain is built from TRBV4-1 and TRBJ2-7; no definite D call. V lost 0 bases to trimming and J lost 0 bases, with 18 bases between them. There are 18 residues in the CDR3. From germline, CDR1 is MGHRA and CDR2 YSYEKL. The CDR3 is CASSQEVFAWGSSYEQYF. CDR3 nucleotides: TGCGCCAGCAGCCAAGAGGTTTTTGCGTGGGGAAGCTCCTACGAGCAGTACTTC.

The CDR3 reads CASGIGDSQGYTF. In DNA, the CDR3 is TGTGCCAGCGGAATCGGGGACAGCCAGGGCTACACCTTC. This chain links TRBV3-1 with TRBJ1-2; 7 bases agree with TRBD1. The CDR3 is 13 residues long. V shed 8 bases and J 8 bases; nucleotides not matched to a gene: 11. Germline V gives CDR1 LGHDT, CDR2 YNNKEL (reference sequence). The complete variable domain, with remaining parts taken from reference TRBV3-1 and TRBJ1-2, reads DTAVSQTPKYLVTQMGNDKSIKCEQNLGHDTMYWYKQDSKKFLKIMFSYNNKELIINETVPNRFSPKSPDKAHLNLHINSLELGDSAVYFCASGIGDSQGYTFGSGTRLTVV.

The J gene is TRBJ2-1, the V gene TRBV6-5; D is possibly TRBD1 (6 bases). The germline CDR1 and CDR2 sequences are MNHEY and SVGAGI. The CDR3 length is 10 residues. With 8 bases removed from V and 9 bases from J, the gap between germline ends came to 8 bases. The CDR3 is CASGRGEQFF. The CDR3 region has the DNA TGTGCCAGCGGCAGGGGTGAGCAGTTCTTC.

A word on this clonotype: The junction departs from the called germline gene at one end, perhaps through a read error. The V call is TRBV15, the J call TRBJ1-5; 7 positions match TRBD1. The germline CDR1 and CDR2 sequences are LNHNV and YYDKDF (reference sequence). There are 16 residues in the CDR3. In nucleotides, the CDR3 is TGTGCCACCAGCGGAGAAGACAGGGAGGGCAATCAGCCCCAGCATTTT. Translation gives CATSGEDREGNQPQHF.

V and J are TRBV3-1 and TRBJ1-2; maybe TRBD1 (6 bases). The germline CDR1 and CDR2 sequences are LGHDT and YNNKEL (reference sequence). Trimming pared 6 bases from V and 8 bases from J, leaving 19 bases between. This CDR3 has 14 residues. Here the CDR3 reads CASRSNRDSSGYTF. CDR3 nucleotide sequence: TGTGCCAGCAGGTCGAACAGGGATTCGTCAGGCTACACCTTC.

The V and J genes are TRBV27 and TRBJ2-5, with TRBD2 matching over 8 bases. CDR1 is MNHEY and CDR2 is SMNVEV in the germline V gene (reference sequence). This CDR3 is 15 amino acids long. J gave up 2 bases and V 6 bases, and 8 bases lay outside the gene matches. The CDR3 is CASRLIGGGQETQYF. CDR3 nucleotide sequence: TGTGCCAGCAGACTGATCGGGGGGGGACAAGAGACCCAGTACTTC.

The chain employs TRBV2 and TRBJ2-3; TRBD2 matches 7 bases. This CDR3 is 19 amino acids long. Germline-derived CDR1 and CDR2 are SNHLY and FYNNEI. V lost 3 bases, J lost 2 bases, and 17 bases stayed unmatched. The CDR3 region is CASSDPGGVSTVHTDTQYF. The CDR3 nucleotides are TGTGCCAGCAGTGATCCTGGGGGGGTCTCCACAGTCCACACAGATACGCAGTATTTT.

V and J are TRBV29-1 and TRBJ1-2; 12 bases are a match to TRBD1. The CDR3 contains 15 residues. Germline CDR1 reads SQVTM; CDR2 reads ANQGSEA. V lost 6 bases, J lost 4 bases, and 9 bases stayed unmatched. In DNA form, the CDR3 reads TGCAGCGTACCAACCGGGACAGGGGGCCCCTATGGCTACACCTTC. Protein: CSVPTGTGGPYGYTF.

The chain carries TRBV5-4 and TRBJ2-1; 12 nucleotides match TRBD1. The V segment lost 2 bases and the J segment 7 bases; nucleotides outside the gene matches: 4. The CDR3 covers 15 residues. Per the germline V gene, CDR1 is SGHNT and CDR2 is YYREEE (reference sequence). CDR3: CASSFGTGGMNEQFF. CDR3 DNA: TGTGCCAGCAGCTTTGGGACAGGGGGCATGAATGAGCAGTTCTTC.

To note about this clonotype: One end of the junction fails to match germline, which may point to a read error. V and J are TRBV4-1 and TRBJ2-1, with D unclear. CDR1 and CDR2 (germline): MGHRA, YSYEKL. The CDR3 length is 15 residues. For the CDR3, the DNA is TGCGCCAGCAGCCAAGCCCCGACCCCCTACAGTGAGCAGTTCTTC. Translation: CASSQAPTPYSEQFF.

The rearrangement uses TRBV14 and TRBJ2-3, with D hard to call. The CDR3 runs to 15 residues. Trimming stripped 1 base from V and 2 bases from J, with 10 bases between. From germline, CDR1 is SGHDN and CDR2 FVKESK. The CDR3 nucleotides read TGTGCCAGCAGCCAAGGAGGCAGAAACACAGATACGCAGTATTTT. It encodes CASSQGGRNTDTQYF.

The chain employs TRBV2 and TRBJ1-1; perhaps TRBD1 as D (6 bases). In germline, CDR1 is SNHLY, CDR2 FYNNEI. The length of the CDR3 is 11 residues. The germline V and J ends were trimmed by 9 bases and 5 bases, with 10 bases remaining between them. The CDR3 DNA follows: TGTGCCAGAGGGGGGGGGACTGAAGCTTTCTTT. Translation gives CARGGGTEAFF.

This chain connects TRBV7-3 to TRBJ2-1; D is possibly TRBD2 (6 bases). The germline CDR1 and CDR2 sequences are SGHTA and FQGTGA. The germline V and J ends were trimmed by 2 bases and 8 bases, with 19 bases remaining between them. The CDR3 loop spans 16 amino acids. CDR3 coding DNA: TGTGCCAGCAGCTTATCTGGGGACTCGGGGTGGGATGAGCAGTTCTTC. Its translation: CASSLSGDSGWDEQFF.

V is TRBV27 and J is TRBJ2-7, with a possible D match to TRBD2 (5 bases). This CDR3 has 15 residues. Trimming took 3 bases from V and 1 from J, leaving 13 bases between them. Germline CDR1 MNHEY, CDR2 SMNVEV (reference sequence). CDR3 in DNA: TGTGCCAGCAGTTTTACGGGGTATCGATCCTACGAGCAGTACTTC. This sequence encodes CASSFTGYRSYEQYF.